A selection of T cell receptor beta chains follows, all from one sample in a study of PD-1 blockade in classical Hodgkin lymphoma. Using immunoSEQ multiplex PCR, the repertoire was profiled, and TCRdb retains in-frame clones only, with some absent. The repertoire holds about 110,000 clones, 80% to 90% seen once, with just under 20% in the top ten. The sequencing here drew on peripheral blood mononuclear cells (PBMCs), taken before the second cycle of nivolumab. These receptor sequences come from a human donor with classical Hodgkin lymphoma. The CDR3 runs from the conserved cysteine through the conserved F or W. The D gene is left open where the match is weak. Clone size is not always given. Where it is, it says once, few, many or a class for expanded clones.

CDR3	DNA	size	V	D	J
CASSFPGAGGELFF	TGTGCCAGCAGCTTCCCAGGGGCAGGCGGGGAGCTGTTTTTT	-	TRBV11-2	-	TRBJ2-2
CASGFRSGLAGISYNEQFF	TGTGCTAGTGGTTTCCGCTCGGGACTAGCGGGAATCTCCTACAATGAGCAGTTCTTC	once	TRBV12-5	TRBD2	TRBJ2-1
CASSALGQFNEKLFF	TGCGCCAGCAGCGCACTGGGGCAGTTTAATGAAAAACTGTTTTTT	-	TRBV5-1	-	TRBJ1-4
CASSQETGQVIDTQYF	TGCGCCAGCAGCCAAGAGACAGGGCAGGTTATAGATACGCAGTATTTT	few	TRBV4-1	TRBD1	TRBJ2-3
CDSSRGANTGELFF	TGTGACAGTAGTCGGGGGGCGAACACCGGGGAGCTGTTTTTT	-	TRBV5-4	TRBD2	TRBJ2-2
CASSKGQSYEQYF	TGTGCCAGCAGTAAAGGACAGTCCTACGAGCAGTACTTC	-	TRBV6-5	-	TRBJ2-7
CASSTNRGVFSYGYTF	TGTGCCAGCAGTACCAACAGGGGGGTGTTTAGCTATGGCTACACCTTC	-	TRBV28	TRBD1	TRBJ1-2
CASRTGQGAYGYTF	TGTGCCAGCAGAACGGGACAGGGGGCCTATGGCTACACCTTC	-	TRBV6-5	TRBD1	TRBJ1-2
CASSLQGTSEPQHF	TGTGCCAGCAGCTTGCAAGGGACATCTGAGCCCCAGCATTTT	-	TRBV7-2	-	TRBJ1-5
CASSVATDYGYTF	TGTGCCAGCAGCGTAGCTACGGACTATGGCTACACCTTC	-	TRBV9	-	TRBJ1-2
CASMEAGAYEQYF	TGTGCCAGCATGGAGGCAGGGGCCTACGAGCAGTACTTC	-	TRBV6-5	-	TRBJ2-7
CASSLAGSSRYEQYF	TGTGCCAGCAGCTTAGCGGGATCGAGTCGCTACGAGCAGTACTTC	-	TRBV2	TRBD2	TRBJ2-7
CASSLIWTENSPLHF	TGTGCCAGCAGCTTAATATGGACAGAGAATTCACCCCTCCACTTT	-	TRBV7-2	-	TRBJ1-6
CASSLVGVTDTQYF	TGTGCCAGCAGCTTAGTGGGGGTCACAGATACGCAGTATTTT	-	TRBV11-2	-	TRBJ2-3
CATASTSTDTQYF	TGTGCCACAGCTTCCACTAGCACAGATACGCAGTATTTT	-	TRBV10-3	-	TRBJ2-3
CATRTASTDTQYF	TGTGCCACCAGGACAGCCAGCACAGATACGCAGTATTTT	-	TRBV15	-	TRBJ2-3
CASSRGTGFGYTF	TGTGCCAGTAGTAGGGGCACAGGGTTTGGCTACACCTTC	once	TRBV19	-	TRBJ1-2
CASSEQPRQGARETQYF	TGTGCCAGCAGTGAACAACCACGACAGGGGGCGCGGGAGACCCAGTACTTC	-	TRBV6-1	TRBD1	TRBJ2-5
CATSRDPELYGYTF	TGTGCCACCAGCAGAGACCCCGAACTCTATGGCTACACCTTC	-	TRBV15	-	TRBJ1-2
CASSSGWDSYNEQFF	TGTGCCAGCAGTTCTGGATGGGACTCCTACAATGAGCAGTTCTTC	-	TRBV27	-	TRBJ2-1
CASSSQYYTEAFF	TGTGCCAGCAGCTCGCAGTATTACACTGAAGCTTTCTTT	-	TRBV7-6	-	TRBJ1-1
CATSRPNRDDTEAFF	TGTGCCACCAGCAGACCTAACAGGGACGACACTGAAGCTTTCTTT	-	TRBV15	-	TRBJ1-1